The clone carrying this TCR beta chain was detected many times. The antigen remains undetermined. The germline gives CDR1 SEHNR, CDR2 FQNEAQ (reference sequence). The ends were cut back, 5 bases at V and 7 bases at J, with 15 bases in the middle. This CDR3 region has 15 residues. This entry is derived from a study of blood T cells in healthy people across ages. Overall study: The template switching approach captured approximately one barcoded beta molecule for every two T cells. General study points: Significant beta diversity loss was already apparent by age about 42, declining roughly linearly.

The donors, healthy Caucasians from Russia, were aged about 6 to 90. A minimum of 5.5 micrograms of total RNA was extracted per sample. A J-beta primer mix and a sample-barcoded 5' primer were used in a second PCR of roughly 6 to 11 cycles. TCRdb reprocessed the 5' RACE reads via MiXCR and lists one record per CDR3 protein. The repertoire holds 1.4 million to 1.5 million distinct CDR3 sequences, with around two fifths as singletons. The sequence came from a woman in her late teens or twenties in good health. The chain couples TRBV7-9 to TRBJ1-6; no firm D call. Sample: blood. CDR3 nucleotide sequence: TGTGCCAGCAGCCCCGAGGGTTTGAAAAATTCACCCCTCCACTTT. The encoded protein is CASSPEGLKNSPLHF.